This T cell receptor (beta chain) was found in a study of follicular helper T cells after annual influenza vaccination. Study-wide results and limits: Plasmablast frequency change correlated with clonality change in ICOS+CD38+ cTfh. Most later recoveries of Day 7 ICOS+CD38+ clones were ICOS-CD38- cTfh. Each annual vaccination recalled recurring oligoclonal ICOS+CD38+ cTfh clonotypes.

J was trimmed by 3 bases and V by 6 bases; bases with no gene match: 12. The CDR3 totals 17 residues. From germline, CDR1 is MNHEY and CDR2 SMNVEV (reference sequence). Sequencing used immunoSEQ multiplex PCR; TCRdb keeps in-frame clones, though not all of them. The sample yields about 27,000 clones, around 80% seen once. As to this clone: Its antigen remains unidentified.

Stated time point: 2014-2015 season, pre-vaccination. This sample comprised CXCR5+ CD38- circulating T follicular helper cells from blood, obtained on the day of influenza vaccination. This sample's subset: circulating Tfh, non-naive CD4+CXCR5+PD-1+ (ICOS+CD38+ or ICOS-CD38-). The chain has TRBV27 and TRBJ2-7, with TRBD1 matching over 12 bases. This receptor was identified in an adult who received the influenza vaccine. Here the CDR3 DNA reads TGTGCCAGCAGCCCACACTCAGGGACAGGGGGCTACTACGAGCAGTACTTC. As protein: CASSPHSGTGGYYEQYF.